This is a list of T cell receptor beta chains from one sample in a study of blood T cell repertoires in COVID-19. The table came from immunoSEQ multiplex PCR; TCRdb's copy has only in-frame clones and leaves some out. There are some 150,000 clones in the sample; approximately 80% occur only once, and 6.2% lies in the top ten. The sequencing input was PBMCs or T cells enriched from blood (not recorded which). These receptors were taken from a woman in her thirties or forties who had recovered from COVID-19. The CDR3 runs from the conserved cysteine through the conserved F or W. A D gene is named only where the DNA matches it firmly. Clone sizes are given selectively: once, few, many, or a class where the clone is expanded.

abundance: .
v_gene: TRBV20-1
j_gene: TRBJ2-7
d_gene: TRBD2
CDR3nt: TGCAGTGCTAGTCCGCGCGGGGGGGCCGCGTACGAGCAGTACTTC
CDR3aa: CSASPRGGAAYEQYF

abundance: .
v_gene: TRBV30
j_gene: TRBJ1-4
d_gene: .
CDR3nt: TGTGCCTGGAGTGTACAGGGTATCGGGGAAAAACTGTTTTTT
CDR3aa: CAWSVQGIGEKLFF

abundance: .
v_gene: TRBV27
j_gene: TRBJ1-5
d_gene: TRBD1
CDR3nt: TGTGCCAGCAGTTTAGGCGGGACAGGGTCCGATCAGCCCCAGCATTTT
CDR3aa: CASSLGGTGSDQPQHF

abundance: .
v_gene: TRBV7-9
j_gene: TRBJ2-5
d_gene: TRBD1
CDR3nt: TGTGCCAGCAGCGAAGGGACAGGTCGGCAAGAGACCCAGTACTTC
CDR3aa: CASSEGTGRQETQYF

abundance: .
v_gene: TRBV3-1/TRBV3-2
j_gene: TRBJ2-1
d_gene: .
CDR3nt: TGTGCCAGCAGCCAAGACCGTGGGCGCGCCAATGAGCAGTTCTTC
CDR3aa: CASSQDRGRANEQFF

abundance: few
v_gene: TRBV29-1
j_gene: TRBJ1-5
d_gene: .
CDR3nt: TGCAGCGTTGCAGACAGCGGTAATCAGCCCCAGCATTTT
CDR3aa: CSVADSGNQPQHF

abundance: .
v_gene: TRBV2
j_gene: TRBJ2-5
d_gene: .
CDR3nt: TGTGCCAGCAGGGTGGACAGTGCAGAGACCCAGTACTTC
CDR3aa: CASRVDSAETQYF

abundance: .
v_gene: TRBV2
j_gene: TRBJ1-1
d_gene: .
CDR3nt: TGTGCCACCACTATCAGGAACACTGAAGCTTTCTTT
CDR3aa: CATTIRNTEAFF

abundance: few
v_gene: TRBV3-1/TRBV3-2
j_gene: TRBJ2-1
d_gene: TRBD1
CDR3nt: TGTGCCAGCAGTTTTCCCTCAGGGGGCACTGAGCAGTTCTTC
CDR3aa: CASSFPSGGTEQFF

abundance: .
v_gene: TRBV7-9
j_gene: TRBJ1-4
d_gene: .
CDR3nt: TGTGCCAGCAGCTTCGACCCGGGGGAAAAACTGTTTTTT
CDR3aa: CASSFDPGEKLFF

abundance: .
v_gene: TRBV5-4
j_gene: TRBJ2-1
d_gene: .
CDR3nt: TGTGCCAGCAGCATACAGGGTCCTGAGCAGTTCTTC
CDR3aa: CASSIQGPEQFF

abundance: .
v_gene: TRBV2
j_gene: TRBJ2-2
d_gene: TRBD1
CDR3nt: TGTGCCAGCAGTCCAACAGGGGGATCCACCGGGGAGCTGTTTTTT
CDR3aa: CASSPTGGSTGELFF